This T cell receptor (beta chain) was sequenced during a study of PD-1 blockade in classical Hodgkin lymphoma. This table comes from immunoSEQ multiplex PCR, and its TCRdb copy is limited to in-frame clones, with some not included. The data hold under 95,000 clones, with about 93% observed a single time. V was cut by 2 bases and J by 0 bases, with 6 bases left in between. CDR3 length equals 14 residues. Germline lookup yields CDR1 SGDLS and CDR2 YYNGEE. Each patient's relapse followed autologous stem cell transplantation, and brentuximab vedotin exposure varied. Best outcomes ranged across complete response, partial response and progressive disease.

This material consisted of peripheral blood mononuclear cells (PBMCs), taken at baseline. V usage is TRBV9 and J usage is TRBJ2-1; no firm D call. The sequence was collected from a human donor with classical Hodgkin lymphoma. The CDR3 sequence is CASSVGVSYNEQFF. In DNA form, the CDR3 reads TGTGCCAGCAGCGTCGGAGTCTCCTACAATGAGCAGTTCTTC.